The source of this TCR beta chain is a study of CD8+CD57+ T cells in acquired aplastic anemia. Findings of the study overall: Controls and patients did not differ significantly in CD8+ Simpson's diversity.

The CDR3 contains 16 residues. V shed 5 bases and J 9 bases; nucleotides not matched to a gene: 8. From germline, CDR1 is LNHNV and CDR2 YYDKDF (reference sequence). TCR beta VDJ and CDR3 profiles were obtained from a genomic DNA template. In TCRdb, the reads were re-called with MiXCR into one record per CDR3 protein. The table includes over 150,000 distinct CDR3 sequences, roughly 65% detected once. Regarding this clonotype: The antigen is not known.

Patients sequenced had flow cytometry evidence of CD8+CD57+ cell expansion. Among the patients, none had received any therapy at the time of blood sampling. The sequenced sample consisted of sorted CD4+, CD8+, or CD8+CD57+ T cells (not recorded which) from PBMCs. The TCR was taken from a human donor with aplastic anemia. The chain carries TRBV15 and TRBJ1-6; 12 nucleotides agree with TRBD1. CDR3 coding DNA: TGTGCCACCAGCGGCCCCGGGACAGGGGGCAGTTCACCCCTCCACTTT. This encodes CATSGPGTGGSSPLHF.